These 13 T cell receptor beta chains originate from one sample sequenced in a study of memory CD8 T cells in hepatitis C reinfection (dated by TCRdb to about 2017). Library method: the immunoSEQ multiplex PCR assay. TCRdb provides this immuneACCESS table in a form limited to in-frame rearrangements. Some clones are lacking; in checked studies, under half of them reflect an unresolved V gene, and why the rest are absent is not known. This sample has about 46,000 clones in its table, and roughly nine tenths of those were observed once. 0.65% to 0.8% of the sample lies in the top ten. The time point label of this sample denotes: late/post reinfection, 12 to 24 weeks after detection. TCR sequencing was performed on the sorted cells directly ex vivo, without any in vitro expansion beforehand. The specimen sequenced was naive CD8+ T cells sorted from blood. Sample cell subset or site, as interpreted from the label and publication: total naive CD8+CD45RO- T cells. The receptors here all came from a man between 18 and 35 years old with hepatitis C virus infection.

V and J are TRBV27 and TRBJ1-5; D unresolved. Trimming removed 8 bases at V and 0 bases at J, with 11 bases between. The V gene's germline CDR1 is MNHEY and CDR2 SMNVEV (reference sequence). The CDR3 loop spans 14 amino acids. CDR3 sequence reads: CASRDTYSNQPQHF. CDR3 bases: TGTGCCAGCCGAGACACTTATAGCAATCAGCCCCAGCATTTT.

The V gene is TRBV7-9, the J gene TRBJ2-5, with D unclear. The CDR3 is 13 residues long. In germline, CDR1 is SEHNR, CDR2 FQNEAQ (reference sequence). Trimming removed 5 bases at V and 1 base at J, with 8 bases between. This CDR3 is CASSPPSQETQYF. The CDR3 coding sequence is TGTGCCAGCAGCCCCCCCTCCCAAGAGACCCAGTACTTC.

Remarks on this clone: At one boundary the junction diverges from the germline segment, which might be a read error. The chain uses TRBV7-7 and TRBJ2-1; 11 nucleotides line up with TRBD2. Germline V CDR1 and CDR2: SSHAT, FNYEAQ (reference sequence). This CDR3 has 17 residues. The CDR3 region is CASSPTLAGGRYNEQFF. The CDR3 DNA reads TGTGCTAGCAGCCCTACCTTAGCGGGAGGGCGCTACAATGAGCAGTTCTTC.

J is TRBJ2-1 and V is TRBV23-1; 10 bases are shared with TRBD1. TRBV23-1 falls under the ORF class, with uncertain function. The CDR3 totals 18 residues. Trimming took 2 bases from V and 8 from J; bases not matched to a gene: 15. CDR3 in amino acids: CASSQPYTGTGDLDEQFF. The DNA for the CDR3 is TGCGCCAGCAGTCAACCATATACCGGGACAGGGGATTTGGATGAGCAGTTCTTC.

The chain carries TRBV6-1 and TRBJ1-2; D gene ambiguous. The CDR3 contains 14 residues. Germline V gene sequence: CDR1 MNHNS, CDR2 SASEGT. Trimming cost V 5 bases and J 0 bases, with 10 bases left between them. The CDR3 DNA is TGTGCCAGCAGTTCCTTCATAGCTAACTATGGCTACACCTTC. It codes for CASSSFIANYGYTF.

The chain couples TRBV9 to TRBJ2-2, with TRBD2 matching over 8 bases. V was clipped by 3 bases and J by 1 base; unmatched bases: 20. This CDR3 has 21 amino acids. Per germline, CDR1 SGDLS and CDR2 YYNGEE. CDR3 protein: CASSEGRSGGGPGVNTGELFF. The CDR3 bases are TGTGCCAGCAGCGAGGGTCGGTCTGGCGGGGGGCCCGGGGTGAACACCGGGGAGCTGTTTTTT.

The chain joins TRBV4-1 to TRBJ2-5; 9 nucleotides align to TRBD2. The J segment lost 0 bases and the V segment lost 1 base, leaving 6 bases of the junction unmatched. The CDR3 sequence is 17 residues long. Germline V gives CDR1 MGHRA, CDR2 YSYEKL. In nucleotides, the CDR3 is TGCGCCAGCAGCCAAGTTCTAGCGGGGCAAAACCAAGAGACCCAGTACTTC. The encoded protein is CASSQVLAGQNQETQYF.

The chain recombines TRBV27 with TRBJ2-5, with 13 bases fitting TRBD2. The DNA end favors TRBJ2-7, so the J call may be wrong. Germline CDR1 reads MNHEY; CDR2 reads SMNVEV (reference sequence). This CDR3 comprises 16 residues. DNA for the CDR3: TGTGCCAGCAGTCCGGGACTAGCGGGACCTACCTACGAGCAGTACTTC. Protein sequence: CASSPGLAGPTYEQYF.

The J gene is TRBJ2-1, the V gene TRBV6-6; D not certain. The germline V and J ends were trimmed by 11 bases and 7 bases, with 9 bases remaining between them. This CDR3 is built from 10 residues. CDR1 and CDR2 from the germline V gene are MNHNY and SVGAGI (reference sequence). CDR3 amino acids: CAGARNEQFF. As DNA, the CDR3 is TGTGCCGGCGCGCGGAATGAGCAGTTCTTC.

V usage is TRBV7-6 and J usage is TRBJ2-1; TRBD2 matches 8 bases. Germline lookup yields CDR1 SGHVS and CDR2 FNYEAQ. CDR3 length equals 17 residues. V was clipped by 1 base and J by 8 bases; unmatched bases: 13. CDR3: CASSLGFSGTSFDEQFF. DNA of the CDR3: TGTGCCAGCAGCTTAGGGTTTTCCGGGACTAGTTTCGATGAGCAGTTCTTC.

The chain links TRBV9 to TRBJ2-7; 9 nucleotides line up with TRBD2. V was pared by 0 bases and J by 5 bases, with 9 bases of the junction left unmatched. This CDR3 region has 16 residues. Germline CDR1 and CDR2: SGDLS and YYNGEE. DNA for the CDR3: TGTGCCAGCAGCGTAGGAGGTAGCGGGAGTTATGACGAGCAGTACTTC. Protein: CASSVGGSGSYDEQYF. Supplemented by reference TRBV9 and TRBJ2-7, the full variable domain reads DSGVTQTPKHLITATGQRVTLRCSPRSGDLSVYWYQQSLDQGLQFLIQYYNGEERAKGNILERFSAQQFPDLHSELNLSSLELGDSALYFCASSVGGSGSYDEQYFGPGTRLTVT.

The rearrangement joins TRBV11-2 to TRBJ1-1, with TRBD1 matching 8 bases. CDR1 and CDR2 (germline): SGHAT, FQNNGV. The CDR3 contains 16 residues. V trimming: 1 base; J trimming: 1 base; junction bases outside the gene matches: 5. CDR3 in DNA: TGTGCCAGCAGCTTAGGGACAGGGAGAGAGAACACTGAAGCTTTCTTT. Translating it yields CASSLGTGRENTEAFF. Filled out from reference TRBV11-2 and TRBJ1-1, the complete variable domain reads EAGVAQSPRYKIIEKRQSVAFWCNPISGHATLYWYQQILGQGPKLLIQFQNNGVVDDSQLPKDRFSAERLKGVDSTLKIQPAKLEDSAVYLCASSLGTGRENTEAFFGQGTRLTVV.

The CDR3 loop is CASSSGDIGYTF. Written as DNA, the CDR3 is TGCGCCAGCAGCTCCGGGGACATTGGCTACACCTTC. The chain is built from TRBV5-1 and TRBJ1-2, with D maybe TRBD1 (6 bases). From germline, CDR1 is SGHRS and CDR2 YFSETQ. V gave up 3 bases and J gave up 7 bases, with 10 bases separating them. CDR3 length equals 12 residues. Full variable domain (rest looked up from reference TRBV5-1 and TRBJ1-2): KAGVTQTPRYLIKTRGQQVTLSCSPISGHRSVSWYQQTPGQGLQFLFEYFSETQRNKGNFPGRFSGRQFSNSRSEMNVSTLELGDSALYLCASSSGDIGYTFGSGTRLTVV.